This TCR beta chain was recorded in a study of T-cell memory formation after mild COVID-19 (dated by TCRdb to the early 2020s). With regard to the full study: Most TCR sequence clusters were specific to one of the two donors. In a couple of donors, T-cell clones that expanded and contracted after mild COVID-19 were tracked by sequencing TCRalpha and TCRbeta repertoires over time. The cohort comprised two young, previously healthy adult volunteers, one female and one male. General findings and caveats noted by the study authors: Contracting CD4+ clones turned up mainly in the CM and EM memory subsets, whereas EMRA was where CD8+ clones were enriched. The study included only two mild cases, and larger cohorts that include severe cases with pre-infection samples were judged to be necessary. Some responding clones were detected in pre-infection memory, suggesting pre-existing cross-reactive memory T cells joined the SARS-CoV-2 response. Balanced CD4/CD8 phenotypes were observed for clones contracting from day 15 to 85, whereas a bias towards CD4+ was observed for a second wave of clones expanding from day 15 to 37. Whether the second-wave clones peaking on day 37 were SARS-CoV-2 specific was not confirmed.

PBMCs were isolated by Ficoll-Paque density gradient centrifugation. This clonotype was seen a handful of times. Its specific antigen is unknown. No base quality values were provided; no much bigger clone lies one nucleotide off. The germline V end is reduced by 3 bases and the J end by 8 bases; junction bases left unmatched: 7. Reading from cysteine to phenylalanine, the CDR3 counts 15 amino acids. Kept here is only the CDR3 DNA, which spans 45 bases and is read in frame from base 1. The sequencer was an Illumina NovaSeq 6000. TCRalpha and TCRbeta cDNA libraries were constructed by 5'RACE with constant-segment primers, with sample barcodes and unique molecular identifiers being introduced. RNA was extracted from every sample with Trizol reagent. Amplification of the libraries took two PCR steps, and the second step added a second sample barcode plus Illumina TruSeq adapters. Sequencing of the libraries was done on an Illumina NovaSeq, producing 2 x 150 bp paired-end reads. The paper's processing steps were these. With migec v1.2.7, reads were demultiplexed and then collapsed into UMI-guided consensus sequences. With mixcr v2.1.11, UMI consensuses were aligned to TRA and TRB V and J templates and assembled into clonotypes. A clonotype was counted as expanded or contracted only if both edgeR and NoisET called the change significant, with noise models trained on biological replicates. For edgeR calls, the cutoffs were a false discovery rate-adjusted p below 0.01 and a log2 fold-change threshold of 1. As an exploratory analysis of dynamics, PCA with hierarchical clustering was applied to max-normalized trajectories of the 1000 most abundant clonotypes. Separately sequenced CD4+ and CD8+ repertoires were used to assign a CD4 or CD8 phenotype to each responding clone. TCRdb reanalyzed the raw reads on its own, using fastp at Q25 for trimming and MiXCR for clone calling, and kept in-frame beta chains. Each entry merges the rows of one CDR3 protein and shows their most common DNA and genes. The V and J calls shown here were made by TCRdb, not taken from the authors' results. A total of under 250,000 distinct CDR3 sequences appear in this sample, more than 8% of them only once. 20% to 25% of the sample lies in the top ten.

This chain is built from TRBV12-3 or TRBV12-4 and TRBJ1-4; TRBD1 matches 9 bases in the middle. The clonotype originates from a man aged 18 to 30 who had mild COVID-19 (a few samples of this study predate the infection). The sample titles of this study are shuffled in the database, so cell type and time point are left out; the donor was told from shared clones. The sample taken for sequencing was PBMCs or a T cell subset sorted from them (not recorded which). The CDR3: CASSFGDRVGEKLFF. Read as DNA, the sequence is TGTGCCAGCAGTTTTGGGGACAGGGTAGGGGAAAAACTGTTTTTT.